The 19 T cell receptor beta chains reported below all come from one sample, sequenced in a study of T cell responses to AZD1222 COVID-19 vaccine. The protocol was immunoSEQ multiplex PCR, while the TCRdb copy is restricted to in-frame clones and leaves out a portion. This table has about 150,000 clones, roughly 90% appearing once. Here the sequenced sample was peripheral blood, taken 28 days after the second AZD1222 dose. The receptors derive from an adult who received the AZD1222 COVID-19 vaccine.

The chain uses TRBV2 and TRBJ1-5, with D tentatively TRBD1 (6 bases). Germline CDR1 is SNHLY and CDR2 is FYNNEI. V lost 8 bases and J 4 bases, leaving 9 bases between the germline ends. This CDR3 is 12 amino acids long. DNA for the CDR3: TGTGCCAGCGGGGGCTTAAATCAGCCCCAGCATTTT. Its protein product is CASGGLNQPQHF. Looking up the rest from reference TRBV2 and TRBJ1-5 gives the full variable domain: EPEVTQTPSHQVTQMGQEVILRCVPISNHLYFYWYRQILGQKVEFLVSFYNNEISEKSEIFDDQFSVERPDGSNFTLKIRSTKLEDSAMYFCASGGLNQPQHFGDGTRLSIL.

J is TRBJ2-5 and V is TRBV19, with D maybe TRBD1 (5 bases). The length of the CDR3 is 13 residues. CDR1 and CDR2 (germline): LNHDA, SQIVND (reference sequence). Trimming took 3 bases from V and 5 from J, leaving 10 bases between them. CDR3 in amino acids: CASSISGLETQYF. Written as DNA, the CDR3 is TGTGCCAGTAGTATTTCAGGGTTGGAGACCCAGTACTTC.

The chain employs TRBV28 and TRBJ2-5; D remains ambiguous. This CDR3 spans 17 amino acids. Trimming cost V 3 bases and J 0 bases, with 17 bases left between them. CDR1 and CDR2 from the germline V gene are MDHEN and SYDVKM. The CDR3 region has the DNA TGTGCCAGCAGTTTCATCGGCGGACCTGCGTACCAAGAGACCCAGTACTTC. It is translated as CASSFIGGPAYQETQYF.

The gene calls are TRBV5-5 and TRBJ2-7, with 9 bases identical to TRBD1. The CDR3 has 14 residues. Trimming took 3 bases from V and 2 from J; bases not matched to a gene: 3. Germline loops: CDR1 SGHKS, CDR2 YYEKEE (reference sequence). The CDR3 region has the DNA TGTGCCAGCAGCTGGGACAGGGTTCCCTACGAGCAGTACTTC. Residues: CASSWDRVPYEQYF.

This clone was found once. V is TRBV7-9 and J is TRBJ2-7; 9 bases map to TRBD1. The CDR3 has 12 amino acids. Germline V CDR1 and CDR2: SEHNR, FQNEAQ (reference sequence). J was trimmed by 5 bases and V by 5 bases; bases with no gene match: 1. The CDR3 region has the DNA TGTGCCAGCAGCCGGACAGGGGACGAGCAGTACTTC. Translated: CASSRTGDEQYF.

The CDR3 DNA reads as TGCGCCACATCTAGGGACAGCCCTAATGAAAAACTGTTTTTT. Translated, it gives CATSRDSPNEKLFF. J is TRBJ1-4 and V is TRBV5-1; 7 nucleotides agree with TRBD1. V was clipped by 9 bases and J by 3 bases; unmatched bases: 8. The CDR3 sequence is 14 residues long. CDR1 and CDR2 (germline): SGHRS, YFSETQ.

V gene TRBV13 combines with J gene TRBJ2-2; 7 positions agree with TRBD1. The CDR3 contains 16 residues. After removal of 4 bases from V and 10 bases from J, the junction contained 15 bases not matched to a gene. Germline V lookup: CDR1 PRHDT, CDR2 FYEKMQ (reference sequence). This CDR3 reads CASSSRRDSRMEELFF. For the CDR3, the DNA is TGTGCCAGCAGCTCCCGCCGGGACAGTAGGATGGAGGAGCTGTTTTTT.

The J gene is TRBJ1-3, the V gene TRBV5-1; 10 nucleotides match TRBD1. Germline CDR1 is SGHRS and CDR2 is YFSETQ. Losses at the gene ends were 4 bases for V and 1 base for J; bases not matched to a gene: 2. CDR3 length equals 15 residues. This CDR3 is CASSAGQGSGNTIYF. The CDR3, as DNA: TGCGCCAGCAGCGCGGGACAGGGGTCTGGAAACACCATATATTTT.

The CDR3 spells CASSQDRGGPRLVNVLTF. The CDR3 coding sequence is TGTGCCAGCAGCCAAGATCGGGGGGGCCCGAGATTGGTCAACGTCCTGACTTTC. The gene calls are TRBV14 and TRBJ2-6, with 8 nucleotides matching TRBD2. The V gene's germline CDR1 is SGHDN and CDR2 FVKESK. V was clipped by 0 bases and J by 9 bases; unmatched bases: 13. The CDR3 loop spans 18 amino acids.

The chain carries TRBV6-5 and TRBJ1-2, with a possible D match to TRBD1 (6 bases). CDR3 length: 12 residues. V was shortened by 5 bases and J by 6 bases, with 10 bases between the two germline ends. Per the germline V gene, CDR1 is MNHEY and CDR2 is SVGAGI. As DNA, the CDR3 is TGTGCCAGCAGTCCGACAGGTGATGGCTACACCTTC. Translating it yields CASSPTGDGYTF.

The V gene is TRBV30, the J gene TRBJ2-3, with TRBD2 matching 11 bases. CDR3 length: 17 residues. Trimming cost V 5 bases and J 0 bases; bases outside gene matches: 10. The germline gives CDR1 GTSNPN, CDR2 SVGIG (reference sequence). CDR3 DNA sequence: TGTGCCTGGCTTTCTAGCGGGGGGACGACTAGCACAGATACGCAGTATTTT. The encoded protein is CAWLSSGGTTSTDTQYF.

This sequence joins TRBV4-1 and TRBJ1-5, with D perhaps TRBD1 (6 bases). Looked up from germline, CDR1 is MGHRA and CDR2 is YSYEKL. The CDR3 totals 15 residues. V was trimmed by 4 bases and J by 1 base, leaving 11 bases between them. The DNA of the CDR3 is TGCGCCAGCAGCCCCCGACAGGTGAGCAATCAGCCCCAGCATTTT. Its translation: CASSPRQVSNQPQHF.

The rearrangement links TRBV6-1 to TRBJ1-4; D not certain. In germline, CDR1 is MNHNS, CDR2 SASEGT. V dropped 3 bases and J dropped 1 base, with 9 bases sitting between them. This CDR3 region has 15 residues. The CDR3 reads CASSDSLGTNEKLFF. The DNA of the CDR3 is TGTGCCAGCAGTGATTCCCTGGGAACTAATGAAAAACTGTTTTTT.

CDR3 amino acids: CASSIGQSYGYTF. DNA of the CDR3: TGTGCCAGTAGTATCGGACAGTCCTATGGCTACACCTTC. The chain is built from TRBV19 and TRBJ1-2; TRBD1 might be the D (6 bases). The germline V gene has CDR1 LNHDA and CDR2 SQIVND (reference sequence). V dropped 3 bases and J dropped 4 bases, with 9 bases sitting between them. The CDR3 loop spans 13 amino acids.

V usage is TRBV19 and J usage is TRBJ2-7, with 7 bases fitting TRBD2. The V gene's germline CDR1 is LNHDA and CDR2 SQIVND (reference sequence). This CDR3 spans 13 amino acids. V dropped 5 bases and J dropped 3; count of bases not matched to a gene: 4. Here the CDR3 reads CASSPAGIYEQYF. The DNA for the CDR3 is TGTGCCAGTAGTCCAGCGGGAATCTACGAGCAGTACTTC.

The chain couples TRBV12-3 or TRBV12-4 to TRBJ1-5; the D is unclear. The CDR3 runs to 12 residues. The ends were cut back, 3 bases at V and 7 bases at J, with 7 bases in the middle. The CDR3 protein is CASSFGRQPQHF. The CDR3 nucleotides are TGTGCCAGCAGTTTTGGGAGGCAGCCCCAGCATTTT.

The sample holds a few counts of this clone. CDR3 DNA sequence: TGTGCCAGTAGTATGTGGACAGGTCCTGCCTACGAGCAGTACTTC. It yields the protein CASSMWTGPAYEQYF. The chain has TRBV19 and TRBJ2-7; 7 bases align to TRBD1. Per germline, CDR1 LNHDA and CDR2 SQIVND (reference sequence). The V segment lost 3 bases and the J segment 2 bases; nucleotides outside the gene matches: 7. The CDR3 totals 15 residues.

J is TRBJ1-2 and V is TRBV6-5, with D perhaps TRBD1 (6 bases). Trimming took off 9 bases at V and 7 bases at J, with 15 bases between the two ends. This CDR3 spans 12 amino acids. Germline CDR1 and CDR2: MNHEY and SVGAGI. In DNA form, the CDR3 reads TGTGCCAGTACAGGGTTTTTCGGTGGCTACACCTTC. It encodes CASTGFFGGYTF.

The chain links TRBV7-9 to TRBJ2-2, with D hard to call. Trimming cost V 1 base and J 4 bases, with 4 bases left between them. Germline-derived CDR1 and CDR2 are SEHNR and FQNEAQ (reference sequence). This CDR3 contains 13 residues. The CDR3 DNA reads as TGTGCCAGCAGCTTAGGGTTCACCGGGGAGCTGTTTTTT. It is translated as CASSLGFTGELFF. The complete variable domain, with remaining parts taken from reference TRBV7-9 and TRBJ2-2, reads DTGVSQNPRHKITKRGQNVTFRCDPISEHNRLYWYRQTLGQGPEFLTYFQNEAQLEKSRLLSDRFSAERPKGSFSTLEIQRTEQGDSAMYLCASSLGFTGELFFGEGSRLTVL.